The 8 T cell receptor beta chains below all came from one sample that was sequenced in a study of CD8+ T cells in alopecia areata. This sample's treatment: oral pan-JAK inhibitor, 5-10 mg twice daily. Isolated RNA was reverse transcribed into cDNA used as the sequencing template. Sequencing was performed with immunoSEQ multiplex PCR; in TCRdb, only in-frame clones are kept and a portion is missing. The sample comprises 150,000 to 200,000 clones, around 56% of which are singletons, and less than 3.5% rests with the top ten. The source was CD4+ T cells sorted from blood, collected at week 4, from a patient treated with tofacitinib. The receptors come from a human donor with alopecia areata.

The chain recombines TRBV30 with TRBJ1-6; D is possibly TRBD1 (5 bases). This CDR3 comprises 17 residues. CDR1 GTSNPN and CDR2 SVGIG come from the germline V gene (reference sequence). V lost 2 bases, J lost 0 bases, and 14 bases lay in between. CDR3 nucleotides: TGTGCCTGGAGTACCGGGGCCTCGAGCTCCTATAATTCACCCCTCCACTTT. Translated: CAWSTGASSSYNSPLHF.

The chain is built from TRBV4-1 and TRBJ2-6; unclear D gene. Trimming removed 6 bases at V and 4 bases at J, with 10 bases between. Germline CDR1 and CDR2: MGHRA and YSYEKL. This CDR3 has 14 residues. This CDR3 reads CASRPTGGANVLTF. The CDR3 DNA reads TGCGCCAGCAGGCCGACTGGAGGGGCCAACGTCCTGACTTTC.

This clone was seen more than once but under ten times. The same CDR3 can be traced to other DNA sequences in this sample. V is TRBV7-8 and J is TRBJ2-7, with 7 bases fitting TRBD1. The V and J ends lost 1 base and 4 bases, in that order; junction bases with no gene match: 4. Germline V gene lookup returns CDR1 SGHVS and CDR2 FQNEAQ. The CDR3 contains 14 residues. The CDR3 spells CASSLGQGGYEQYF. The DNA for the CDR3 is TGTGCCAGCAGCTTAGGACAGGGTGGATACGAGCAGTACTTC.

The chain uses TRBV30 and TRBJ2-3; 14 bases are a match to TRBD2. This CDR3 is built from 16 residues. V lost 0 bases and J lost 8; bases outside the gene matches: 7. Germline loops: CDR1 GTSNPN, CDR2 SVGIG (reference sequence). The CDR3: CAWSVGLAGGQGTQYF. The DNA of the CDR3 is TGTGCCTGGAGTGTAGGACTAGCGGGGGGCCAAGGTACGCAGTATTTT.

This chain uses TRBV2 with TRBJ1-5; D perhaps matches TRBD1 (5 bases). With 1 base removed from V and 7 bases from J, the gap between germline ends came to 14 bases. Germline loops: CDR1 SNHLY, CDR2 FYNNEI. The CDR3 sequence is 15 residues long. Here the CDR3 DNA reads TGTGCCAGCAGTGAAGTTCGGCTGGGGCGGCAGCCCCAGCATTTT. The encoded protein is CASSEVRLGRQPQHF.

CDR3 bases: TGTGCCTGGAGAGGCGGTAGGGTGGAGAGAGAGACCCAGTACTTC. Amino acid sequence: CAWRGGRVERETQYF. V is TRBV30 and J is TRBJ2-5; D remains ambiguous. CDR3 length: 15 residues. Germline lookup yields CDR1 GTSNPN and CDR2 SVGIG (reference sequence). The germline V and J ends were trimmed by 3 bases and 4 bases, with 18 bases remaining between them.

The rearrangement uses TRBV5-4 and TRBJ2-1, with 11 nucleotides matching TRBD2. CDR1 and CDR2 (germline): SGHNT, YYREEE (reference sequence). V lost 1 base, J lost 3 bases, and 6 bases stayed unmatched. This CDR3 contains 17 residues. The CDR3 coding sequence is TGTGCCAGCAGCTTGACTAGCGGGGGAGACCTCTACAATGAGCAGTTCTTC. As protein: CASSLTSGGDLYNEQFF.

The V call is TRBV7-8, the J call TRBJ1-1; D ambiguous. CDR1 is SGHVS, CDR2 FQNEAQ, per germline. There are 14 residues in the CDR3. Trimming took 1 base from V and 5 from J, leaving 11 bases between them. Here the CDR3 reads CASSLVRWETEAFF. The CDR3 coding sequence is TGTGCCAGCAGCTTAGTTAGGTGGGAGACTGAAGCTTTCTTT.